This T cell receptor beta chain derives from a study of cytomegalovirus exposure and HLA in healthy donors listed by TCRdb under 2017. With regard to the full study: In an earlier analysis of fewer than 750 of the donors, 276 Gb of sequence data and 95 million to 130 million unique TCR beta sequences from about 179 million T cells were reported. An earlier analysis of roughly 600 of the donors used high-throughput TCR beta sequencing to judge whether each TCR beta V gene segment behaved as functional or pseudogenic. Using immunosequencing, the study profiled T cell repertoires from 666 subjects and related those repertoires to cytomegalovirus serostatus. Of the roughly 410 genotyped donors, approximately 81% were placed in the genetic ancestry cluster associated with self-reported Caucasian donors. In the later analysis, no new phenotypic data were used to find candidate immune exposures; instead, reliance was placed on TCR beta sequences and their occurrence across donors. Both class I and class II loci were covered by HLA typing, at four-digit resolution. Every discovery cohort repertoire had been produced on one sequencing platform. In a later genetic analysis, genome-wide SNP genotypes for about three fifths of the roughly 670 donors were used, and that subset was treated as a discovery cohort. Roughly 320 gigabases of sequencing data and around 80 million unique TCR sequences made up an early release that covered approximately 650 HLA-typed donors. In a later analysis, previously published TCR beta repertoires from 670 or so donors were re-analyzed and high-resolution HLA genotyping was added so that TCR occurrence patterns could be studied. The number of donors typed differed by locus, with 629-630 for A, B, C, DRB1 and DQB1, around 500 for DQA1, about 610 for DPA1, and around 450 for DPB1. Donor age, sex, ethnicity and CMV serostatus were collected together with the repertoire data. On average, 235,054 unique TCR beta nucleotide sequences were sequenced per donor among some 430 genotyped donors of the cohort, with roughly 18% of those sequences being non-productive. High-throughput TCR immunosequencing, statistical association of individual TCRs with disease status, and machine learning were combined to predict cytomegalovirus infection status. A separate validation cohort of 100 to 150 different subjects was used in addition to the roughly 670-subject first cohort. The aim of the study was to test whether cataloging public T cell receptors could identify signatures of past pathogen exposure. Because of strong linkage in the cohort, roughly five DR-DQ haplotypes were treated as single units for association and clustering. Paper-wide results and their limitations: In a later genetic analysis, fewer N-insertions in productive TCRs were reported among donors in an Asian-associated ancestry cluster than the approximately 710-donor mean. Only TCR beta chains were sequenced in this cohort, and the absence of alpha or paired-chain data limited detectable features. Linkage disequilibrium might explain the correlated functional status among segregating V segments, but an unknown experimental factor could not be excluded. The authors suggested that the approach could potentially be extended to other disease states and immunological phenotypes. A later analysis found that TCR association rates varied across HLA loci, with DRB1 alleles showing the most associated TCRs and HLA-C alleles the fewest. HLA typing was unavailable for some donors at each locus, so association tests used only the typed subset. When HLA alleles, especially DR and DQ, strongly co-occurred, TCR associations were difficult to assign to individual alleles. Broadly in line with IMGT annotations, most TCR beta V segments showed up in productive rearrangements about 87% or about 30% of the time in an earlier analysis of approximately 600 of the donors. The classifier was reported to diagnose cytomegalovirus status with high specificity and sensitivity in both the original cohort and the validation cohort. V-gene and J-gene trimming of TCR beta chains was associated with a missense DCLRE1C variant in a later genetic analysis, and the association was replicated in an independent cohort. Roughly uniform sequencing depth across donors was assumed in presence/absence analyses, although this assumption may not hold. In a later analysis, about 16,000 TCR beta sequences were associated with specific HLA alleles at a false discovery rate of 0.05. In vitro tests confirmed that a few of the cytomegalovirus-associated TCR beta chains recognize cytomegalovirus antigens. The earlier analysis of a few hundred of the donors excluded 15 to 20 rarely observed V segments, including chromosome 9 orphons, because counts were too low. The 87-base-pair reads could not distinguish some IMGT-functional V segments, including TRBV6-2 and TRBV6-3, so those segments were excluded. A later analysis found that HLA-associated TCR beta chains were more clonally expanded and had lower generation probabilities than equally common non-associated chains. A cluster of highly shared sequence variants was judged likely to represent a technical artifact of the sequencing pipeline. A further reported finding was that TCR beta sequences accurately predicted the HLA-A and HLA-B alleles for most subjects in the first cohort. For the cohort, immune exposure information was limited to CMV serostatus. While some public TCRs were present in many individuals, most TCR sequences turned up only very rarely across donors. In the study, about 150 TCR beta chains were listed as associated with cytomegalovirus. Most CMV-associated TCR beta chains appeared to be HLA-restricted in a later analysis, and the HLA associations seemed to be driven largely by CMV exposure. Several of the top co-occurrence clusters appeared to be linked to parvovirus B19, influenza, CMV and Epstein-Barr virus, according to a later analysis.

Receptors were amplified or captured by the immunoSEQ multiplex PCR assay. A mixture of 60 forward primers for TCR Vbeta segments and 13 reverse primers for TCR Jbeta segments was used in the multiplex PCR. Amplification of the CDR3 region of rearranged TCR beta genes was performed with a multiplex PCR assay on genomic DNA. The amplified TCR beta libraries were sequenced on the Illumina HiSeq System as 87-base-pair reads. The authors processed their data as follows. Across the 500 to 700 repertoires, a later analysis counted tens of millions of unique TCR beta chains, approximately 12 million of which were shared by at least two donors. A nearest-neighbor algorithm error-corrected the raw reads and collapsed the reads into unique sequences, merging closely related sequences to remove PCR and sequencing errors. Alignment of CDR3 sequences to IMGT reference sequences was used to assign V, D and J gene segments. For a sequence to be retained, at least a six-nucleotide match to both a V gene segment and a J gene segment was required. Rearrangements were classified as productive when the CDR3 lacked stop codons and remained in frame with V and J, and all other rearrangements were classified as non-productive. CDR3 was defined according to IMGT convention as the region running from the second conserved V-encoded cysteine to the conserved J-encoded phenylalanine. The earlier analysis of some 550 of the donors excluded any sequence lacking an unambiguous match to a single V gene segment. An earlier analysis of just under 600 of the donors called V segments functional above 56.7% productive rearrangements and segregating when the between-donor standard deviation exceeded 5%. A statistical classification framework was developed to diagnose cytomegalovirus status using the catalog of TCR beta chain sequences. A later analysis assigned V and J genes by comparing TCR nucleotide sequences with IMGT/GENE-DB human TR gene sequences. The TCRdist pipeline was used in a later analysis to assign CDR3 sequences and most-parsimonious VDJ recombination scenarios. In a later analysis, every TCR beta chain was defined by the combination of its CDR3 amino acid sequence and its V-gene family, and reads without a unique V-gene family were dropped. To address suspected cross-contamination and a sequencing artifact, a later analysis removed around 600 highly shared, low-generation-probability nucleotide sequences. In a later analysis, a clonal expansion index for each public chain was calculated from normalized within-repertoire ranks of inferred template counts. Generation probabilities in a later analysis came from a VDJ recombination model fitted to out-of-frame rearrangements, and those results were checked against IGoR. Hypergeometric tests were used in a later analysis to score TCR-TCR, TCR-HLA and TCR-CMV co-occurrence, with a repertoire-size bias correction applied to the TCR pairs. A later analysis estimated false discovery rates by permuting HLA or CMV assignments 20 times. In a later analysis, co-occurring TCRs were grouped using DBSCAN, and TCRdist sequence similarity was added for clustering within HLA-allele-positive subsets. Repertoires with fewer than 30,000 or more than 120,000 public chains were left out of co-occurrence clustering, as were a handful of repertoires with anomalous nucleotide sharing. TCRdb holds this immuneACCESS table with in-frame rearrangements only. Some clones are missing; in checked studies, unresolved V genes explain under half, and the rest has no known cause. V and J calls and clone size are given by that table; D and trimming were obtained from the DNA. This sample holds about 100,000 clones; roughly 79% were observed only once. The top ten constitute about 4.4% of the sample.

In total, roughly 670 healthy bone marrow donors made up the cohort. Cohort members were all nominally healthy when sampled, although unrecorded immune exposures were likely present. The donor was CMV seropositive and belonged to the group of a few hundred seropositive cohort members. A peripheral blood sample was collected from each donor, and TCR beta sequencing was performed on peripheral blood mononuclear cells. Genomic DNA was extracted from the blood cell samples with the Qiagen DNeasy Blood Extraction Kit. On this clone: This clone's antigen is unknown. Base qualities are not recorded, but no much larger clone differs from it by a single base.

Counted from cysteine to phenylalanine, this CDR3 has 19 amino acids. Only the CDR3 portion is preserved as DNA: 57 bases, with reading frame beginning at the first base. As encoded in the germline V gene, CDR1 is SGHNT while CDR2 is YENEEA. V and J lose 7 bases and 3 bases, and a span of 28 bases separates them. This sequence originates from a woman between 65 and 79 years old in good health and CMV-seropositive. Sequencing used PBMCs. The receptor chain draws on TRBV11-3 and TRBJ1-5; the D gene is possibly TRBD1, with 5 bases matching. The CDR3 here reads CASIYLSRGKAGSNQPQHF. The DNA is TGTGCCAGCATCTACCTATCACGGGGGAAGGCGGGGTCCAATCAGCCCCAGCATTTT.